Described below is a single TCR beta chain sequence and its context. This receptor's antigen is unknown. Within one base of it there is no much larger clone, and no base qualities were kept. TCRbeta CDR3 regions were amplified from genomic DNA using the immunoSEQ Assay, a bias-controlled multiplex PCR. The published analysis was carried out like this. Nucleated cell counts per sample were estimated from amplification of reference gene primers within the assay. To quantify the absolute abundance of each unique TCRbeta CDR3 rearrangement, sequence reads were collapsed and filtered. Productive Simpson clonality was computed per sample as the square root of Simpson's diversity index over productive rearrangements. Held by TCRdb, this immuneACCESS table contains in-frame sequences only and omits some clones. Under half of the omission traces to an unresolved V gene where checked; the cause of the rest is unknown. V, J and clone size are those of that table, while D and trimming were read from the DNA. The sample table contains some 460,000 clones; only one count was recorded for roughly 90% of them. The top ten hold about 0.7% of the sample.

In the prospective study, participants were about 18 to 95 years old, resided in about two dozen geographic areas of the United States, and were enrolled through a virtual design. In the prospective study, participants were assigned to cohorts based on the clinical history participants reported in a screening survey and a study questionnaire. Recovered participants in ImmuneRACE Cohort 3 were defined as having two consecutive negative NP/OP PCR tests, clearance from a healthcare professional, or resolution of symptoms. In the prospective study, whole blood, serum and a nasopharyngeal or oropharyngeal swab were collected from each participant by mobile phlebotomists. Prospective study participants could optionally give additional blood draws and questionnaires over an approximately two-month period. Before DNA extraction, blood samples from the prospective study were shipped at room temperature or frozen.

This entry comes from a study of blood T cell repertoires in COVID-19 (TCRdb year 2020). At the level of the whole study: Samples from collaborators originated in the United States, Italy and Spain and spanned both the acute and convalescent phases of COVID-19. The material from the prospective study consisted of cDNA or gDNA derived from T cells, B-cell-depleted T cells, or PBMCs. The dataset comprised deeply sampled blood TCRbeta repertoires from subjects exposed to, actively infected with, or recovered from COVID-19. A freely available public database, intended as a resource for researchers studying the immune response to SARS-CoV-2, is where the repertoires were released. The samples were drawn from two sources: the first 160 participants of the ongoing ImmuneRACE study, and 1,000 to 1,500 subjects contributed by 6 global collaborators. Nearly every sample came with metadata listing a de-identified subject ID, COVID-19 status, age in years and sex. Where available, HLA class I and class II types were taken from metadata supplied by the sample provider and were not determined by assay-based typing. What the study reported, not specific to this receptor: Clinical and demographic metadata were provided uncurated, with the amount varying by source and participant.

V and J are truncated by 0 bases and 10 bases respectively, leaving an intervening sequence of 13 bases. Spanning cysteine to phenylalanine, the CDR3 consists of 15 amino acids. Only the CDR3 region is kept as DNA, spanning 45 bases read in frame from base 1. From a lookup of the germline V gene, CDR1 and CDR2 are SGHVS and FNYEAQ. The sample comprised PBMCs or T cells enriched from blood (not recorded which). This receptor was identified in a woman aged 18-29 years who had recovered from COVID-19. The V and J segments used are TRBV7-6 and TRBJ1-6; the D segment could be TRBD1, given 6 matching bases. The CDR3 region: CASSLAGRGESPLHF. The DNA reads as follows: TGTGCCAGCAGCTTAGCGGGGAGGGGGGAATCACCCCTCCACTTT.